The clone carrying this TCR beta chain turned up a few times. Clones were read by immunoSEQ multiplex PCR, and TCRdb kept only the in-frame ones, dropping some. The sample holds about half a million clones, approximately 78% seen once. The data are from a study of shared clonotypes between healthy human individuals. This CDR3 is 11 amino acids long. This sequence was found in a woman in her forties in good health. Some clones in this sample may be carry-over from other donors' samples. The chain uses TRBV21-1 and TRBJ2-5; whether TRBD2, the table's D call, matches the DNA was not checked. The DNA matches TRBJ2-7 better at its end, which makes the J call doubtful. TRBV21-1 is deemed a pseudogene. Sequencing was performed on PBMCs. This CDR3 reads CASSKAHEQYF. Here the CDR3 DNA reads TGTGCCAGCAGCAAAGCGCACGAGCAGTACTTC.